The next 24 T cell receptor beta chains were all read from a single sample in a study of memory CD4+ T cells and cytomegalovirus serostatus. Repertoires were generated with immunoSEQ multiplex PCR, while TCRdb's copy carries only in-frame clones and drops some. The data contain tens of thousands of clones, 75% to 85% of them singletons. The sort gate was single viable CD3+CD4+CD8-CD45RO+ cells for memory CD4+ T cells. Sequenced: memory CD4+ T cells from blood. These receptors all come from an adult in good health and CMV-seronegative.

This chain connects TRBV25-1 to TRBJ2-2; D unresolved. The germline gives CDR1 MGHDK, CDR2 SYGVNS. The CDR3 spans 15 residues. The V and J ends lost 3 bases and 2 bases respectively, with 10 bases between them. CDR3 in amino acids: CASSEGGRNTGELFF. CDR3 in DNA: TGTGCCAGCAGTGAGGGCGGCAGAAACACCGGGGAGCTGTTTTTT.

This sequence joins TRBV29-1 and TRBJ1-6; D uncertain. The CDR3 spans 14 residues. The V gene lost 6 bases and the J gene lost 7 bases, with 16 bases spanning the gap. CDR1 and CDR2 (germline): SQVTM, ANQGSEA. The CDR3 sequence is CSVGVGTLNSPLHF. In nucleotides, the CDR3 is TGCAGCGTCGGGGTCGGCACATTAAATTCACCCCTCCACTTT.

The CDR3 nucleotides are TGTGCCAGCAGTGCCCCGGACGGATCCACCGGGGAGCTGTTTTTT. Amino acids: CASSAPDGSTGELFF. This chain uses TRBV25-1 with TRBJ2-2; no clear D gene. V was shortened by 4 bases and J by 4 bases, with 13 bases between the two germline ends. The germline V gene has CDR1 MGHDK and CDR2 SYGVNS. The CDR3 is 15 amino acids.

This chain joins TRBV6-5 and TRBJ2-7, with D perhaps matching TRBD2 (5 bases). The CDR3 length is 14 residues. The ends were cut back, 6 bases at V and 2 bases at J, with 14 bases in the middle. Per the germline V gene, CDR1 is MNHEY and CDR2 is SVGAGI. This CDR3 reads CASRTLTRTYEQYF. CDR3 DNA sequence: TGTGCCAGCAGAACCCTCACTAGGACCTACGAGCAGTACTTC.

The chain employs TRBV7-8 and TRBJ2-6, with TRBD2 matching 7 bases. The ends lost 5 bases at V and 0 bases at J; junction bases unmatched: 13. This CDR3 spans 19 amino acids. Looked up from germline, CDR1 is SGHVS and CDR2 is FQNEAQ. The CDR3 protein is CASSLDWGGGGSGANVLTF. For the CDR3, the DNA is TGTGCCAGCAGCCTGGACTGGGGGGGAGGCGGCTCTGGGGCCAACGTCCTGACTTTC. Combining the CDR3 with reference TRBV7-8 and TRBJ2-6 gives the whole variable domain GAGVSQSPRYKVAKRGQDVALRCDPISGHVSLFWYQQALGQGPEFLTYFQNEAQLDKSGLPSDRFFAERPEGSVSTLKIQRTQQEDSAVYLCASSLDWGGGGSGANVLTFGAGSRLTVL.

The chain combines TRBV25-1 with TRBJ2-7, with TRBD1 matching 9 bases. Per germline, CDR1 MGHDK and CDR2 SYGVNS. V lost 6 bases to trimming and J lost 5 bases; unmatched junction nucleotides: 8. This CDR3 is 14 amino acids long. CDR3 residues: CASRYGTGSHEQYF. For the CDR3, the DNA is TGTGCCAGCAGGTACGGGACAGGGTCCCACGAGCAGTACTTC.

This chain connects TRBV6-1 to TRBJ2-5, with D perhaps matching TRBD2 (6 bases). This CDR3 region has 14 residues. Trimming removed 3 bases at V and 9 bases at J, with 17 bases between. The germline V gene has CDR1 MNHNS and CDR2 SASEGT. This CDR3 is CASSELRGRGSQYF. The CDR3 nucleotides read TGTGCCAGCAGTGAGTTAAGGGGCCGGGGGTCCCAGTACTTC.

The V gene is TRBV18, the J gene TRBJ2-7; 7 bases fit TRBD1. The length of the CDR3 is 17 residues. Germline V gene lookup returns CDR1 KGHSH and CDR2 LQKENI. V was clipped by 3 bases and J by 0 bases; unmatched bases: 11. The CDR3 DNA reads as TGTGCCAGCTCACCCAAGCTTGGACAGGCCAGCTCCTACGAGCAGTACTTC. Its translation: CASSPKLGQASSYEQYF.

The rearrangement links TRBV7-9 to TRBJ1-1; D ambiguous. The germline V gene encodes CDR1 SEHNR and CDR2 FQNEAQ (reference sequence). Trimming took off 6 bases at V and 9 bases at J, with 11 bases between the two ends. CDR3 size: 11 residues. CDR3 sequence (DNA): TGTGCCAGCAGGACCGAAATTAAAGCTTTCTTT. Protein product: CASRTEIKAFF.

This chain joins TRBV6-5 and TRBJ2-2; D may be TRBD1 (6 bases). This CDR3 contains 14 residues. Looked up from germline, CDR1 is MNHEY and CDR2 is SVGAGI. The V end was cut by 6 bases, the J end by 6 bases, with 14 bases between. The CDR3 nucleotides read TGTGCCAGCAGGGGGACAAGTGGGGCCGGGGAGCTGTTTTTT. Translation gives CASRGTSGAGELFF.

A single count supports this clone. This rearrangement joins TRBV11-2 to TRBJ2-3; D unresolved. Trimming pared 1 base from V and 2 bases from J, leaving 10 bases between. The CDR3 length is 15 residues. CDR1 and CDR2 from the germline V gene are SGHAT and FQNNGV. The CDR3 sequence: CASSLAGQYTDTQYF. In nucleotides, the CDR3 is TGTGCCAGCAGCTTAGCCGGGCAGTACACAGATACGCAGTATTTT.

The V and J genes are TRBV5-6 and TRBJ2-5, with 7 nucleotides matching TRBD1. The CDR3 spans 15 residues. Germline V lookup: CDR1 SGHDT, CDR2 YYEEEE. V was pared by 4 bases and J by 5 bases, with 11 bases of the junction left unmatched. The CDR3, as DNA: TGTGCCAGCAGCGCGCGACAGGGCCGGGTGGAGACCCAGTACTTC. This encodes CASSARQGRVETQYF.

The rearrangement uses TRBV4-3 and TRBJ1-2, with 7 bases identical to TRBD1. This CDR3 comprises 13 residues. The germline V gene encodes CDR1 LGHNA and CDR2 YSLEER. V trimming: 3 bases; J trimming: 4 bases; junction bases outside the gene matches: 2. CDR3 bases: TGCGCCAGCAGCCATGACAGGGTCTATGGCTACACCTTC. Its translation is CASSHDRVYGYTF.

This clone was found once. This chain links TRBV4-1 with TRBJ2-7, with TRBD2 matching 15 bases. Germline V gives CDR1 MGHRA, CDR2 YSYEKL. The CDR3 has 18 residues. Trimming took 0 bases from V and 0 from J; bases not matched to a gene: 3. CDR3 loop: CASSQEGLAGGSSYEQYF. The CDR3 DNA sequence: TGCGCCAGCAGCCAAGAAGGACTAGCGGGGGGGAGCTCCTACGAGCAGTACTTC.

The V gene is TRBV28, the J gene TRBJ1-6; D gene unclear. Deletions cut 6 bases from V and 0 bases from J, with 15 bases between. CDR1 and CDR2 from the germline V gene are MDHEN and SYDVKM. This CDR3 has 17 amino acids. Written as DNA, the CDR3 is TGTGCCAGCAGCCGTCAGAGGTTAGACTCCTATAATTCACCCCTCCACTTT. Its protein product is CASSRQRLDSYNSPLHF.

In DNA form, the CDR3 reads TGTGCCAGCAGTGAAGCGTCTAAGGGGGTTCGGTATGTGGGGCGAGAAAAACTGTTTTTT. Residues: CASSEASKGVRYVGREKLFF. The chain employs TRBV6-1 and TRBJ1-4, with a tentative D call TRBD1 (6 bases). V was shortened by 0 bases and J by 8 bases, with 28 bases between the two germline ends. The CDR3 is 20 amino acids. Germline V lookup: CDR1 MNHNS, CDR2 SASEGT.

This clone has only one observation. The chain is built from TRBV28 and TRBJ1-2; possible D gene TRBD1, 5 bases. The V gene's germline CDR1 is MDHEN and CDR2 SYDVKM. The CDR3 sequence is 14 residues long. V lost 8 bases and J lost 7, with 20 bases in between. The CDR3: CASGTGRGAGGYTF. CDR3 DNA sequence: TGTGCCAGCGGGACGGGTCGGGGAGCAGGTGGCTACACCTTC.

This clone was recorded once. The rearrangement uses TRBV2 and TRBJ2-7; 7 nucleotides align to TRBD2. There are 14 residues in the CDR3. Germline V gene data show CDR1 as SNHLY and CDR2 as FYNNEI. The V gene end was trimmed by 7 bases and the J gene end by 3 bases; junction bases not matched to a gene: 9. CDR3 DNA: TGTGCCAGCATGGCGGGGGTGATAGGCTACGAGCAGTACTTC. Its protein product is CASMAGVIGYEQYF.

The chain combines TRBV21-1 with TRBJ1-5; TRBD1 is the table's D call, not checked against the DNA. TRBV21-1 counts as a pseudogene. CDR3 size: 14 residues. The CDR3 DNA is TGTGCCAGCAGCGCGACAGGGAGCAATCAGCCCCAGCATTTT. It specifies CASSATGSNQPQHF.

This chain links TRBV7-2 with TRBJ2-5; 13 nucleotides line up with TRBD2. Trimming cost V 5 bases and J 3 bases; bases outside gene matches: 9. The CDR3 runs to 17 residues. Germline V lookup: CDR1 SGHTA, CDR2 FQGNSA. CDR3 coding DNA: TGTGCCAGCAGCACCCCCGGGGGGACTAGCGGGAAAGAGACCCAGTACTTC. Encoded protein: CASSTPGGTSGKETQYF.

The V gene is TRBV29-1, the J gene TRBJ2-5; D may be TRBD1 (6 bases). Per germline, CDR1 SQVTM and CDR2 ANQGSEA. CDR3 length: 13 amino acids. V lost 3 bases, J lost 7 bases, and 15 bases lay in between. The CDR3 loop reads CSVDFDGRGTQYF. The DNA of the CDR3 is TGCAGCGTTGACTTCGACGGCAGGGGGACCCAGTACTTC.

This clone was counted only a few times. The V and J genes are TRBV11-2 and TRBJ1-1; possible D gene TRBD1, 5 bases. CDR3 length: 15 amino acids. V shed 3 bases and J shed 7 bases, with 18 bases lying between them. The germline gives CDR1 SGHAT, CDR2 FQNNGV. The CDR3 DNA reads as TGTGCCAGCAGCTTTACAGGCTCGGACGGGCTTGAAGCTTTCTTT. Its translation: CASSFTGSDGLEAFF.

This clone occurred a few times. As DNA, the CDR3 is TGTGCCAGCACCACGAGGGGGTCCGGGTGGGTCAATGAGCAGTTCTTC. Protein sequence: CASTTRGSGWVNEQFF. The chain employs TRBV9 and TRBJ2-1, with a tentative D call TRBD1 (6 bases). Germline CDR1 is SGDLS and CDR2 is YYNGEE. The CDR3 loop spans 16 amino acids. Trimming took off 6 bases at V and 6 bases at J, with 22 bases between the two ends. Together with reference TRBV9 and TRBJ2-1, the CDR3 gives the full variable domain: DSGVTQTPKHLITATGQRVTLRCSPRSGDLSVYWYQQSLDQGLQFLIQYYNGEERAKGNILERFSAQQFPDLHSELNLSSLELGDSALYFCASTTRGSGWVNEQFFGPGTRLTVL.

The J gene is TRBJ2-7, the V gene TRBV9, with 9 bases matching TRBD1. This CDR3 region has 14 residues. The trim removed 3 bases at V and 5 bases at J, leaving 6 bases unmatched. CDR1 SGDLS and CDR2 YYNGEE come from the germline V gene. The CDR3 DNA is TGTGCCAGCAGCGAGGGGACAGGGAGGAACGAGCAGTACTTC. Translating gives CASSEGTGRNEQYF.